Below are 27 T cell receptor beta chains sequenced from a single sample in a study of blood T cell repertoires in COVID-19. Libraries were prepared by immunoSEQ multiplex PCR; TCRdb keeps only in-frame clonotypes and omits some of them. The sample holds hundreds of thousands of clones; 83% are singletons and the top ten take around 5.4%. The sequenced material came from peripheral blood. These receptor sequences come from a man at least 80 years old with acute or convalescent COVID-19.

The gene calls are TRBV5-1 and TRBJ2-7, with D possibly TRBD1 on 6 matching bases. Germline V gives CDR1 SGHRS, CDR2 YFSETQ. This CDR3 contains 13 residues. Deletions cut 4 bases from V and 3 bases from J, with 11 bases between. This CDR3 reads CASSHGQYYEQYF. The CDR3 nucleotides read TGCGCCAGCAGCCACGGACAGTACTACGAGCAGTACTTC.

This chain links TRBV28 with TRBJ1-4; D not resolved. V was clipped by 1 base and J by 6 bases, with 6 bases between them. CDR3 length: 13 amino acids. CDR1 and CDR2 from the germline V gene are MDHEN and SYDVKM. The CDR3 reads CASSLSTYEKLFF. The CDR3 region has the DNA TGTGCCAGCAGTTTATCTACGTATGAAAAACTGTTTTTT.

The chain links TRBV19 to TRBJ2-7, with 11 bases aligning to TRBD1. The V gene's germline CDR1 is LNHDA and CDR2 SQIVND (reference sequence). Trimming removed 6 bases from V and 3 bases from J; junction bases left unmatched: 4. This CDR3 has 14 amino acids. DNA of the CDR3: TGTGCCAGTAGCGGGACAGGGGGGTTCTACGAGCAGTACTTC. As protein: CASSGTGGFYEQYF.

The CDR3 spells CASSLAEGAGYTF. In nucleotides, the CDR3 is TGCGCCAGCAGCTTGGCCGAGGGGGCTGGCTACACCTTC. The V gene is TRBV5-1, the J gene TRBJ1-2; 7 bases agree with TRBD1. Trimming removed 0 bases from V and 7 bases from J; junction bases left unmatched: 3. Germline-derived CDR1 and CDR2 are SGHRS and YFSETQ. This CDR3 has 13 amino acids.

The chain links TRBV15 to TRBJ2-1; 12 positions agree with TRBD1. J gave up 10 bases and V 4 bases, and 11 bases lay outside the gene matches. Germline CDR1 LNHNV, CDR2 YYDKDF (reference sequence). The CDR3 is 16 amino acids. The CDR3 protein is CATSTGGDRGLQEQFF. Written as DNA, the CDR3 is TGTGCCACCAGCACCGGAGGGGACAGGGGGCTCCAGGAGCAGTTCTTC.

The rearrangement uses TRBV5-5 and TRBJ2-5; D possibly corresponds to TRBD2 (5 bases). CDR1 is SGHKS, CDR2 YYEKEE, per germline (reference sequence). V lost 0 bases and J 4 bases, leaving 13 bases between the germline ends. The CDR3 spans 15 residues. The CDR3, as DNA: TGTGCCAGCAGCTTGGTTCGGGGAACGGGAGAGACCCAGTACTTC. Its translation is CASSLVRGTGETQYF.

The V call is TRBV27, the J call TRBJ2-3, with D possibly matching TRBD2 (6 bases). The CDR3 totals 13 residues. The V and J ends lost 6 bases and 2 bases respectively, with 9 bases between them. CDR1 and CDR2 (germline): MNHEY, SMNVEV (reference sequence). CDR3 DNA sequence: TGTGCCAGCAGGGCGGGACTCACAGATACGCAGTATTTT. This sequence encodes CASRAGLTDTQYF.

This clone appeared once. Here the CDR3 DNA reads TGCGCCAGCAGCACAAGACAGGGGATGGAGACCCAGTACTTC. Amino acid sequence: CASSTRQGMETQYF. V gene TRBV5-1 combines with J gene TRBJ2-5, with 8 bases matching TRBD1. Looked up from germline, CDR1 is SGHRS and CDR2 is YFSETQ. The CDR3 contains 14 residues. The J segment lost 5 bases and the V segment lost 4 bases, leaving 7 bases of the junction unmatched.

V usage is TRBV5-6 and J usage is TRBJ2-7; 7 bases line up with TRBD2. The germline CDR1 and CDR2 sequences are SGHDT and YYEEEE. The CDR3 runs 15 residues. V lost 8 bases, J lost 9 bases, and 20 bases stayed unmatched. The CDR3 sequence: CASPPGAGEPEGQYF. The DNA of the CDR3 is TGTGCCAGTCCCCCTGGGGCGGGGGAGCCGGAGGGGCAGTACTTC.

The V call is TRBV10-1, the J call TRBJ1-1; 7 bases line up with TRBD1. Per the germline V gene, CDR1 is WNHNN and CDR2 is SYGVQD (reference sequence). This CDR3 contains 14 residues. With V trimmed by 4 bases and J by 8 bases, 10 bases remained unmatched. The CDR3 DNA follows: TGCGCCAGCAGTGCGGATGGACAGGCCGGGGAAGCTTTCTTT. Its protein is CASSADGQAGEAFF.

This chain links TRBV28 with TRBJ1-1, with unresolved D. Trimming took 6 bases from V and 0 from J, leaving 20 bases between them. The germline gives CDR1 MDHEN, CDR2 SYDVKM. The CDR3 loop spans 17 amino acids. CDR3 loop: CASSRPVGSSMNTEAFF. The CDR3 coding sequence is TGTGCCAGCAGCCGCCCGGTGGGCAGTAGTATGAACACTGAAGCTTTCTTT.

The chain couples TRBV5-6 to TRBJ2-7, with 12 bases fitting TRBD2. Germline CDR1 reads SGHDT; CDR2 reads YYEEEE. Losses at the gene ends were 4 bases for V and 3 bases for J; bases not matched to a gene: 8. This CDR3 region has 16 residues. CDR3 residues: CASSMTSGGGFYEQYF. In DNA, the CDR3 is TGTGCCAGCAGCATGACTAGCGGGGGCGGGTTCTACGAGCAGTACTTC.

The rearrangement uses TRBV30 and TRBJ2-1; possibly TRBD1 for D (5 bases). V was shortened by 4 bases and J by 0 bases, with 13 bases between the two germline ends. The germline CDR1 and CDR2 sequences are GTSNPN and SVGIG (reference sequence). The CDR3 loop spans 15 amino acids. This CDR3 is CAWTQQTGSYNEQFF. Here the CDR3 DNA reads TGTGCCTGGACCCAACAAACAGGCTCCTACAATGAGCAGTTCTTC.

This clone was observed once. The rearrangement links TRBV6-1 to TRBJ2-4, with D uncertain. Germline CDR1 and CDR2: MNHNS and SASEGT. Trimming stripped 3 bases from V and 0 bases from J, with 12 bases between. CDR3 size: 16 residues. The CDR3 region has the DNA TGTGCCAGCAGTGAGCAGAGGAATCTAGCCAAAAACATTCAGTACTTC. Translation gives CASSEQRNLAKNIQYF.

J is TRBJ2-2 and V is TRBV19; D possibly corresponds to TRBD2 (5 bases). Germline values: CDR1 LNHDA, CDR2 SQIVND (reference sequence). Trimming left V 5 bases short and J 4 bases short, with 14 bases between. The CDR3 is made up of 15 amino acids. The CDR3 region has the DNA TGTGCCAGTAGTGACTACCTTTCTTCCACCGGGGAGCTGTTTTTT. Translating gives CASSDYLSSTGELFF. The full variable domain, rest sourced from reference TRBV19 and TRBJ2-2, is DGGITQSPKYLFRKEGQNVTLSCEQNLNHDAMYWYRQDPGQGLRLIYYSQIVNDFQKGDIAEGYSVSREKKESFPLTVTSAQKNPTAFYLCASSDYLSSTGELFFGEGSRLTVL.

This chain connects TRBV6-1 to TRBJ2-2; TRBD1 is a possible D gene (5 bases). Germline V gene data show CDR1 as MNHNS and CDR2 as SASEGT. Trimming removed 0 bases from V and 1 base from J, with 12 bases in between. This CDR3 region has 17 residues. The CDR3 protein is CASSEAGPGLNTGELFF. In nucleotides, the CDR3 is TGTGCCAGCAGTGAAGCGGGGCCCGGTCTGAACACCGGGGAGCTGTTTTTT.

This sequence joins TRBV11-1 and TRBJ2-1; 8 nucleotides agree with TRBD1. In germline, CDR1 is SGHAT, CDR2 FQDESV (reference sequence). This CDR3 comprises 13 residues. J gave up 7 bases and V 5 bases, and 4 bases lay outside the gene matches. CDR3 DNA: TGTGCCAGCAGCGGGGACAGGTTGAATGAGCAGTTCTTC. Residues: CASSGDRLNEQFF.

The J gene is TRBJ2-2, the V gene TRBV24-1; TRBD2 aligns across 8 bases. CDR1 KGHDR and CDR2 SFDVKD come from the germline V gene. V lost 5 bases and J lost 5; bases outside the gene matches: 9. This CDR3 region has 16 residues. In DNA, the CDR3 is TGTGCCACCAGTGCCCCAGCGGGAGTAAAGACCGGGGAGCTGTTTTTT. It encodes CATSAPAGVKTGELFF.

V is TRBV6-5 and J is TRBJ2-3; a weak D match, TRBD1 (5 bases). V lost 5 bases and J lost 3, with 12 bases in between. This CDR3 has 14 amino acids. The germline V gene has CDR1 MNHEY and CDR2 SVGAGI. The CDR3 region is CASSRQLGTDTQYF. In DNA form, the CDR3 reads TGTGCCAGCAGTCGACAGTTGGGGACAGATACGCAGTATTTT.

This sequence joins TRBV6-5 and TRBJ2-5, with 8 positions matching TRBD1. The V gene end was trimmed by 0 bases and the J gene end by 5 bases; junction bases not matched to a gene: 2. The CDR3 is 14 amino acids. Germline V gives CDR1 MNHEY, CDR2 SVGAGI. The CDR3 spells CASSYSSGGETQYF. The CDR3 region has the DNA TGTGCCAGCAGTTACTCGTCAGGGGGCGAGACCCAGTACTTC.

In its sample, this clone was seen once. This rearrangement joins TRBV5-1 to TRBJ2-3; D might be TRBD1 (6 bases). The CDR3 has 16 residues. Germline lookup yields CDR1 SGHRS and CDR2 YFSETQ. Trimming left V 4 bases short and J 1 base short, with 16 bases between. In DNA form, the CDR3 reads TGCGCCAGCAGCCGGCTGTCGGCAGGGGGCACAGATACGCAGTATTTT. It encodes CASSRLSAGGTDTQYF.

The chain links TRBV7-6 to TRBJ1-1; 9 bases map to TRBD1. The CDR3 is 17 amino acids. Germline V gene data show CDR1 as SGHVS and CDR2 as FNYEAQ. J gave up 5 bases and V 5 bases, and 15 bases lay outside the gene matches. CDR3 DNA sequence: TGTGCCAGCAGCACAGTAGAGCCCTGGACAGGGGTGACTGAAGCTTTCTTT. Protein: CASSTVEPWTGVTEAFF. Looking up the rest from reference TRBV7-6 and TRBJ1-1 gives the full variable domain: GAGVSQSPRYKVTKRGQDVALRCDPISGHVSLYWYRQALGQGPEFLTYFNYEAQQDKSGLPNDRFSAERPEGSISTLTIQRTEQRDSAMYRCASSTVEPWTGVTEAFFGQGTRLTVV.

This sequence joins TRBV6-6 and TRBJ1-2, with D unresolved. The CDR3 is 12 amino acids. Germline V gene sequence: CDR1 MNHNY, CDR2 SVGAGI (reference sequence). V dropped 8 bases and J dropped 8 bases, with 15 bases sitting between them. In DNA form, the CDR3 reads TGTGCCAGCGTCGGCCTGGAGGAGGGCTACACCTTC. This encodes CASVGLEEGYTF.

The chain employs TRBV7-6 and TRBJ2-5; 10 nucleotides line up with TRBD2. Trimming removed 4 bases from V and 5 bases from J; junction bases left unmatched: 7. Germline values: CDR1 SGHVS, CDR2 FNYEAQ. The CDR3 length is 15 residues. CDR3 region: CASSSNLAGDETQYF. CDR3 nucleotide sequence: TGTGCCAGCAGCTCTAATCTAGCGGGAGACGAGACCCAGTACTTC.

The V call is TRBV19, the J call TRBJ2-7, with 11 bases matching TRBD2. V was pared by 8 bases and J by 3 bases, with 6 bases of the junction left unmatched. The germline CDR1 and CDR2 sequences are LNHDA and SQIVND (reference sequence). This CDR3 has 14 residues. In nucleotides, the CDR3 is TGTGCCAGTTCTACTAGCGGGGGCGTCTACGAGCAGTACTTC. Protein product: CASSTSGGVYEQYF.

The chain uses TRBV6-1 and TRBJ1-2; D might be TRBD1 (6 bases). Trimming stripped 2 bases from V and 4 bases from J, with 11 bases between. Germline V CDR1 and CDR2: MNHNS, SASEGT. This CDR3 is built from 14 residues. The CDR3 loop reads CASSEQGQGYGYTF. CDR3 sequence (DNA): TGTGCCAGCAGTGAACAGGGACAAGGCTATGGCTACACCTTC.

The CDR3 DNA reads as TGTGCCAGCACCCTTTCCCACGGGAACTATGGCTACACCTTC. Amino acids: CASTLSHGNYGYTF. The gene calls are TRBV28 and TRBJ1-2, with D unclear. The CDR3 has 14 residues. The germline V gene encodes CDR1 MDHEN and CDR2 SYDVKM. With 7 bases removed from V and 2 bases from J, the gap between germline ends came to 14 bases.